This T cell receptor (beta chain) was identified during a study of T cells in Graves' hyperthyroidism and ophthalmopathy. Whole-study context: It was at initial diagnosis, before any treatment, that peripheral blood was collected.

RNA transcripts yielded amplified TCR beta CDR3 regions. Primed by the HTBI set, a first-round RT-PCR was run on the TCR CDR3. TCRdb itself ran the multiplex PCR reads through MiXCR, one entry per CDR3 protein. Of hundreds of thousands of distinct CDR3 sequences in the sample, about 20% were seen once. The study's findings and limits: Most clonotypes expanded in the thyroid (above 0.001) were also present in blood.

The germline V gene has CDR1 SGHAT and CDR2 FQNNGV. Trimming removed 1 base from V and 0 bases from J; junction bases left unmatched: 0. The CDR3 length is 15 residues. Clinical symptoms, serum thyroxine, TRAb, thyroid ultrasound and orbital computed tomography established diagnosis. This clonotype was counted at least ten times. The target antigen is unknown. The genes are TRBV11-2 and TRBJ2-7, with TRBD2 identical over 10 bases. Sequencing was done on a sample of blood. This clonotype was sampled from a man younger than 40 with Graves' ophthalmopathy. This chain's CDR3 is CASSLASGSSYEQYF. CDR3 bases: TGTGCCAGCAGCTTAGCTAGCGGGAGCTCCTACGAGCAGTACTTC.